These 27 T cell receptor beta chains originate from one sample sequenced in a study of blood T cell repertoires in COVID-19. TCRdb's table, derived via immunoSEQ multiplex PCR, lists solely in-frame clones and lacks some. The sample records some 140,000 clones, around 88% being singletons. Sample: peripheral blood. These TCRs come from a woman aged 45-65 years who had recovered from COVID-19.

The V and J genes are TRBV28 and TRBJ1-5, with 8 bases lining up with TRBD1. Germline V gives CDR1 MDHEN, CDR2 SYDVKM. Trimming cost V 6 bases and J 0 bases; bases outside gene matches: 4. The CDR3 runs 15 residues. The CDR3 here is CASRLQGASNQPQHF. CDR3 coding DNA: TGTGCCAGCAGACTTCAGGGGGCTAGCAATCAGCCCCAGCATTTT.

The chain couples TRBV28 to TRBJ1-2, with a possible D match to TRBD1 (6 bases). The germline V and J ends were trimmed by 5 bases and 7 bases, with 17 bases remaining between them. Germline V gene sequence: CDR1 MDHEN, CDR2 SYDVKM. The CDR3 has 14 amino acids. CDR3 amino acids: CASSLASGVGGYTF. DNA for the CDR3: TGTGCCAGCAGTCTCGCGTCAGGGGTCGGTGGCTACACCTTC.

This chain uses TRBV9 with TRBJ2-1; no firm D call. The V end was cut by 4 bases, the J end by 6 bases, with 11 bases between. The CDR3 extends over 13 amino acids. CDR1 and CDR2 (germline): SGDLS, YYNGEE. DNA for the CDR3: TGTGCCAGCAGCACTCCCCCCACCAATGAGCAGTTCTTC. Translation: CASSTPPTNEQFF.

The CDR3 region has the DNA TGTGCCAGCAGCGCAAAGGGACTAGCGGGAGCTGAGCAGTTCTTC. Its translation: CASSAKGLAGAEQFF. V gene TRBV11-3 combines with J gene TRBJ2-1; TRBD2 aligns across 14 bases. Germline CDR1 reads SGHNT; CDR2 reads YENEEA. The CDR3 covers 15 residues. With V trimmed by 5 bases and J by 9 bases, 6 bases remained unmatched.

This chain connects TRBV24-1 to TRBJ2-5, with 7 nucleotides matching TRBD1. This CDR3 spans 14 amino acids. V lost 3 bases, J lost 5 bases, and 5 bases stayed unmatched. Germline V CDR1 and CDR2: KGHDR, SFDVKD. CDR3 region: CATSDALTGETQYF. In DNA form, the CDR3 reads TGTGCCACCAGTGATGCATTGACAGGGGAGACCCAGTACTTC.

This clone occurred once. The rearrangement links TRBV21-1 to TRBJ1-1; the table gives TRBD1 as D, unverified against the DNA. TRBV21-1 is annotated as a pseudogene. This CDR3 has 20 residues. CDR3 sequence (DNA): TGTGCCAGCAGCAAAATCGACGAGGGGGCGATTCGGTGTGGGAACACTGAAGCTTTCTTT. It encodes CASSKIDEGAIRCGNTEAFF.

The chain carries TRBV10-3 and TRBJ2-2; no reliable D call. In germline, CDR1 is ENHRY, CDR2 SYGVKD. V was shortened by 6 bases and J by 0 bases, with 11 bases between the two germline ends. The length of the CDR3 is 15 residues. DNA for the CDR3: TGTGCCATCAGACAGTTTTCGGCGAACACCGGGGAGCTGTTTTTT. This encodes CAIRQFSANTGELFF.

This chain connects TRBV19 to TRBJ1-2, with 7 bases fitting TRBD1. V trimming: 1 base; J trimming: 0 bases; junction bases outside the gene matches: 5. Germline CDR1 is LNHDA and CDR2 is SQIVND (reference sequence). The CDR3 loop spans 16 amino acids. CDR3 bases: TGTGCCAGTAGTATAGGAGAGGGACAGACTAACTATGGCTACACCTTC. It yields the protein CASSIGEGQTNYGYTF.

J is TRBJ1-2 and V is TRBV5-6, with D perhaps matching TRBD1 (5 bases). V lost 3 bases, J lost 3 bases, and 18 bases lay in between. CDR3 size: 16 residues. Germline CDR1 and CDR2: SGHDT and YYEEEE. In DNA form, the CDR3 reads TGTGCCAGCAGCTCCCGAGCGGGACTATTCTACTATGGCTACACCTTC. Its protein product is CASSSRAGLFYYGYTF.

The chain links TRBV18 to TRBJ1-1, with 9 nucleotides matching TRBD1. This CDR3 is 16 amino acids long. Germline assignment: CDR1 KGHSH and CDR2 LQKENI. V shed 6 bases, J shed 3 bases, and the junction held 11 bases outside the gene matches. The CDR3 loop is CASSFYPGQGDTEAFF. The CDR3 DNA reads as TGTGCCAGCTCGTTCTACCCGGGACAGGGTGACACTGAAGCTTTCTTT.

The chain carries TRBV30 and TRBJ2-3, with 8 bases fitting TRBD1. The CDR3 runs to 17 residues. V dropped 6 bases and J dropped 2; count of bases not matched to a gene: 16. Looked up from germline, CDR1 is GTSNPN and CDR2 is SVGIG (reference sequence). CDR3: CACGASRTGKSTDTQYF. The CDR3 coding sequence is TGTGCCTGTGGGGCATCGCGGACAGGGAAATCCACAGATACGCAGTATTTT.

The chain recombines TRBV6-5 with TRBJ2-7; TRBD1 matches 7 bases. The length of the CDR3 is 16 residues. Germline V lookup: CDR1 MNHEY, CDR2 SVGAGI. V shed 0 bases, J shed 0 bases, and the junction held 5 bases outside the gene matches. CDR3 residues: CASSYSNRGYSYEQYF. The CDR3 nucleotides are TGTGCCAGCAGTTACTCGAACAGGGGATACTCCTACGAGCAGTACTTC.

As DNA, the CDR3 is TGTGCCACCTCGGAGGGGGCCAACACTGAAGCTTTCTTT. Translation gives CATSEGANTEAFF. This chain links TRBV19 with TRBJ1-1; TRBD1 agrees at 7 bases. The V and J ends lost 10 bases and 2 bases, in that order; junction bases with no gene match: 7. Germline lookup yields CDR1 LNHDA and CDR2 SQIVND (reference sequence). This CDR3 is 13 amino acids long.

The chain uses TRBV7-3 and TRBJ2-7; 10 bases are a match to TRBD1. Per germline, CDR1 SGHTA and CDR2 FQGTGA. The CDR3 runs to 15 residues. Trimming cost V 3 bases and J 5 bases; bases outside gene matches: 7. CDR3 region: CASSLRGQGMNEQYF. The CDR3, as DNA: TGTGCCAGCAGCTTGCGGGGACAGGGGATGAACGAGCAGTACTTC.

The chain joins TRBV5-1 to TRBJ1-4, with 11 bases identical to TRBD1. With V trimmed by 4 bases and J by 4 bases, 6 bases remained unmatched. Germline V lookup: CDR1 SGHRS, CDR2 YFSETQ. CDR3 length equals 16 residues. CDR3 in amino acids: CASSEGQGVGNEKLFF. DNA of the CDR3: TGCGCCAGCAGCGAGGGACAGGGGGTTGGTAATGAAAAACTGTTTTTT. The complete variable domain, with remaining parts taken from reference TRBV5-1 and TRBJ1-4, reads KAGVTQTPRYLIKTRGQQVTLSCSPISGHRSVSWYQQTPGQGLQFLFEYFSETQRNKGNFPGRFSGRQFSNSRSEMNVSTLELGDSALYLCASSEGQGVGNEKLFFGSGTQLSVL.

As to this clone: The same CDR3 also results from other DNA sequences found in this sample. The gene calls are TRBV5-1 and TRBJ1-2, with 9 bases fitting TRBD1. CDR1 is SGHRS, CDR2 YFSETQ, per germline. J was trimmed by 5 bases and V by 2 bases; bases with no gene match: 4. This CDR3 is 14 amino acids long. The CDR3: CASSFPGQGYGYTF. For the CDR3, the DNA is TGCGCCAGCAGCTTCCCGGGACAGGGTTATGGCTACACCTTC.

The chain recombines TRBV24-1 with TRBJ2-7; 8 nucleotides line up with TRBD1. The CDR3 length is 15 residues. V dropped 3 bases and J dropped 3; count of bases not matched to a gene: 6. Germline lookup yields CDR1 KGHDR and CDR2 SFDVKD. In DNA, the CDR3 is TGTGCCACCAGTGATCCTGACAGGGGTCACTACGAGCAGTACTTC. This translates into CATSDPDRGHYEQYF.

The chain employs TRBV6-5 and TRBJ2-2; D possibly corresponds to TRBD2 (5 bases). Between the trimmed V and J ends, which lost 6 bases and 6 bases, there was a span of 14 bases. CDR1 and CDR2 from the germline V gene are MNHEY and SVGAGI. CDR3 length: 14 amino acids. DNA for the CDR3: TGTGCCAGCAGCTCCGGAGGTATGGCCGGGGAGCTGTTTTTT. Its protein is CASSSGGMAGELFF.

The V call is TRBV2, the J call TRBJ1-6, with 7 nucleotides matching TRBD1. Germline-derived CDR1 and CDR2 are SNHLY and FYNNEI. This CDR3 has 14 residues. V dropped 6 bases and J dropped 5; count of bases not matched to a gene: 4. CDR3 sequence (DNA): TGTGCCAGCAGAAGGGACAGCAATAATTCACCCCTCCACTTT. It encodes CASRRDSNNSPLHF.

This sequence joins TRBV28 and TRBJ2-3; 8 nucleotides agree with TRBD2. V lost 2 bases to trimming and J lost 5 bases; unmatched junction nucleotides: 9. The germline V gene has CDR1 MDHEN and CDR2 SYDVKM. The CDR3 length is 16 residues. The CDR3, as DNA: TGTGCCAGCAGTTTACAGGTAGCGGGGAGAAGAGATACGCAGTATTTT. Protein product: CASSLQVAGRRDTQYF.

CDR3 bases: TGTGCCAGCAGCCCAGGGGGGTCGGGAATAGTAGAAGCTTTCTTT. It encodes CASSPGGSGIVEAFF. The chain couples TRBV11-3 to TRBJ1-1, with 7 bases aligning to TRBD1. The junction had 14 bases not matched to a gene; V was cut back by 5 bases and J by 8 bases. The germline V gene has CDR1 SGHNT and CDR2 YENEEA. The CDR3 spans 15 residues.

This rearrangement joins TRBV5-4 to TRBJ1-4; D may be TRBD1 (5 bases). The V and J ends lost 2 bases and 2 bases respectively, with 7 bases between them. CDR3 size: 14 residues. The germline CDR1 and CDR2 sequences are SGHNT and YYREEE (reference sequence). In DNA form, the CDR3 reads TGTGCCAGCAGCTTCTCAGGGACTAATGAAAAACTGTTTTTT. This sequence encodes CASSFSGTNEKLFF.

The sample holds one count of this clone. J is TRBJ1-1 and V is TRBV7-6; D possibly corresponds to TRBD1 (5 bases). V lost 4 bases and J lost 0, with 12 bases in between. CDR1 and CDR2 from the germline V gene are SGHVS and FNYEAQ. CDR3 size: 15 residues. Here the CDR3 reads CASSSSRGMNTEAFF. CDR3 nucleotides: TGTGCCAGCAGCTCATCTAGGGGTATGAACACTGAAGCTTTCTTT. Full variable domain (missing parts from reference TRBV7-6 and TRBJ1-1): GAGVSQSPRYKVTKRGQDVALRCDPISGHVSLYWYRQALGQGPEFLTYFNYEAQQDKSGLPNDRFSAERPEGSISTLTIQRTEQRDSAMYRCASSSSRGMNTEAFFGQGTRLTVV.

The chain joins TRBV7-9 to TRBJ1-1; possibly TRBD1 for D (5 bases). The CDR3 contains 15 residues. Germline lookup yields CDR1 SEHNR and CDR2 FQNEAQ (reference sequence). V was pared by 1 base and J by 0 bases, with 9 bases between. The CDR3 region is CASSLEAGLNTEAFF. DNA of the CDR3: TGTGCCAGCAGCTTAGAGGCAGGGCTGAACACTGAAGCTTTCTTT.

This rearrangement joins TRBV15 to TRBJ2-1, with a possible D match to TRBD1 (5 bases). Germline-derived CDR1 and CDR2 are LNHNV and YYDKDF (reference sequence). The CDR3 runs 14 residues. The V end lost 3 bases, the J end lost 4 bases, and 10 bases lay between the germline ends. In DNA, the CDR3 is TGTGCCACCAGCAGCAAGGGGTTGTACAATGAGCAGTTCTTC. It translates to CATSSKGLYNEQFF.

The rearrangement uses TRBV2 and TRBJ2-4; 8 nucleotides match TRBD1. This CDR3 comprises 17 residues. After removal of 2 bases from V and 9 bases from J, the junction contained 15 bases not matched to a gene. Germline CDR1 is SNHLY and CDR2 is FYNNEI. CDR3 sequence (DNA): TGTGCCAGCAGTGAAACGTTCTCGTACGGACAGGGCGGCATTCAGTACTTC. Its translation: CASSETFSYGQGGIQYF.

The chain carries TRBV19 and TRBJ1-4, with 9 bases identical to TRBD1. Germline loops: CDR1 LNHDA, CDR2 SQIVND (reference sequence). The CDR3 sequence is 14 residues long. J was trimmed by 7 bases and V by 5 bases; bases with no gene match: 5. This chain's CDR3 is CASSGDRVAEKLFF. In nucleotides, the CDR3 is TGTGCCAGTAGTGGGGACAGGGTGGCTGAAAAACTGTTTTTT. The variable domain in full, completed from reference TRBV19 and TRBJ1-4, reads DGGITQSPKYLFRKEGQNVTLSCEQNLNHDAMYWYRQDPGQGLRLIYYSQIVNDFQKGDIAEGYSVSREKKESFPLTVTSAQKNPTAFYLCASSGDRVAEKLFFGSGTQLSVL.